What follows are 14 T cell receptor beta chains derived from one specimen sequenced in a study of T-cell memory formation after mild COVID-19. TCRdb redid the calling of the 5' RACE reads with MiXCR, one entry per CDR3 protein. The data contain 350,000 to 450,000 distinct CDR3 sequences, less than 25% of them singletons. Sequencing used PBMCs or a T cell subset sorted from them (not recorded which). Receptors originate from an adult woman who had mild COVID-19 (a few samples of this study predate the infection). Cell type and time point are not known.

The V gene is TRBV12-3 or TRBV12-4, the J gene TRBJ1-5, with unresolved D. CDR3 length: 12 amino acids. The V end was cut by 6 bases, the J end by 6 bases, with 9 bases between. The chain's CDR3 is CASSQSIQPQHF. CDR3 nucleotide sequence: TGTGCCAGCAGCCAATCAATTCAGCCCCAGCATTTT.

This CDR3 reads CSAREPNSPLHF. CDR3 coding DNA: TGCAGTGCTAGAGAACCGAATTCACCCCTCCACTTT. J is TRBJ1-6 and V is TRBV20-1; D unresolved. V was shortened by 0 bases and J by 7 bases, with 4 bases between the two germline ends. The CDR3 extends over 12 amino acids. Per germline, CDR1 DFQATT and CDR2 SNEGSKA (reference sequence).

This clonotype has a count of ten or more. V and J are TRBV7-9 and TRBJ2-5; unclear D gene. V lost 3 bases and J 5 bases, leaving 7 bases between the germline ends. Germline CDR1 and CDR2: SEHNR and FQNEAQ (reference sequence). CDR3 length: 12 amino acids. The DNA of the CDR3 is TGTGCCAGCAGCTTGGGCCTCGAGACCCAGTACTTC. Protein product: CASSLGLETQYF.

The J gene is TRBJ2-3, the V gene TRBV20-1, with TRBD1 as a possible D gene (6 bases). The V and J ends lost 4 bases and 2 bases respectively, with 16 bases between them. The CDR3 extends over 15 amino acids. Looked up from germline, CDR1 is DFQATT and CDR2 is SNEGSKA (reference sequence). Here the CDR3 reads CSAIQLRGYTDTQYF. CDR3 in DNA: TGCAGTGCTATCCAACTTAGGGGGTACACAGATACGCAGTATTTT.

A few counts support this clonotype. V usage is TRBV12-3 or TRBV12-4 and J usage is TRBJ1-4; no clear D. The CDR3 is 16 amino acids. Between the trimmed V and J ends, which lost 1 base and 10 bases, there was a span of 19 bases. The chain's CDR3 is CASSLEPARSGGKLFF. The CDR3 coding sequence is TGTGCCAGCAGTTTAGAACCAGCTCGCTCGGGTGGAAAACTGTTTTTT.

This clonotype was picked up a small number of times. J is TRBJ2-5 and V is TRBV7-9; maybe TRBD2 (5 bases). Germline V CDR1 and CDR2: SEHNR, FQNEAQ (reference sequence). CDR3 size: 13 residues. Trimming stripped 5 bases from V and 2 bases from J, with 9 bases between. The DNA of the CDR3 is TGTGCCAGCAGCCCGAGCGGACAAGAGACCCAGTACTTC. This sequence encodes CASSPSGQETQYF.

The genes are TRBV18 and TRBJ1-2; D is unresolved. Looked up from germline, CDR1 is KGHSH and CDR2 is LQKENI. The CDR3 contains 16 residues. V shed 2 bases and J shed 2 bases, with 15 bases lying between them. DNA of the CDR3: TGTGCCAGCTCACCAGCAGGTGCTACCGAAAACTATGGCTACACCTTC. Translation gives CASSPAGATENYGYTF.

The V gene is TRBV9, the J gene TRBJ1-4; weak D call: TRBD1 (5 bases). In germline, CDR1 is SGDLS, CDR2 YYNGEE. The ends were cut back, 2 bases at V and 5 bases at J, with 10 bases in the middle. CDR3 length: 14 amino acids. The CDR3 DNA reads as TGTGCCAGCAGCGTGGACAATGGGAATGAAAAACTGTTTTTT. Translation gives CASSVDNGNEKLFF.

This clonotype was counted a few times. The V and J genes are TRBV28 and TRBJ1-5; TRBD1 might be the D (5 bases). This CDR3 has 15 residues. Trimming left V 7 bases short and J 2 bases short, with 15 bases between. Germline V gives CDR1 MDHEN, CDR2 SYDVKM. The CDR3 bases are TGTGCCAGCACCGGACCAGGGACCGGCAATCAGCCCCAGCATTTT. The encoded protein is CASTGPGTGNQPQHF.

The genes are TRBV12-3 or TRBV12-4 and TRBJ2-7, with 8 bases that match TRBD1. CDR3 length: 15 residues. Trimming removed 6 bases from V and 1 base from J; junction bases left unmatched: 8. The CDR3 coding sequence is TGTGCCAGCAGATTCGGACAGGGAGGTTCCTACGAGCAGTACTTC. It translates to CASRFGQGGSYEQYF.

V usage is TRBV2 and J usage is TRBJ2-7; D not certain. Germline CDR1 is SNHLY and CDR2 is FYNNEI. The CDR3 is 13 amino acids. Trimming took 6 bases from V and 4 from J, leaving 13 bases between them. CDR3: CASRSRADYEQYF. The DNA for the CDR3 is TGTGCCAGCAGGTCTCGGGCGGATTACGAGCAGTACTTC.

The chain carries TRBV7-6 and TRBJ2-7; 7 bases match TRBD2. V shed 4 bases and J 4 bases; nucleotides not matched to a gene: 7. Germline assignment: CDR1 SGHVS and CDR2 FNYEAQ. The CDR3 covers 14 residues. The CDR3 protein is CASSSERGRYEQYF. CDR3 sequence (DNA): TGTGCCAGCAGCTCGGAGCGGGGCCGGTACGAGCAGTACTTC.

This clonotype was picked up a small number of times. The genes are TRBV5-5 and TRBJ1-4; D is perhaps TRBD1 (5 bases). Germline V lookup: CDR1 SGHKS, CDR2 YYEKEE (reference sequence). V was trimmed by 0 bases and J by 7 bases, leaving 10 bases between them. The CDR3 length is 14 residues. CDR3 sequence (DNA): TGTGCCAGCAGCTTGGAAGGGGTGGGTGAAAAACTGTTTTTT. Translated: CASSLEGVGEKLFF.

The rearrangement joins TRBV20-1 to TRBJ2-1; D remains unclear. In germline, CDR1 is DFQATT, CDR2 SNEGSKA (reference sequence). CDR3 length: 11 amino acids. Trimming removed 7 bases from V and 5 bases from J, with 9 bases in between. Here the CDR3 DNA reads TGCAGTGGTCCGGTAAACAATGAGCAGTTCTTC. It translates to CSGPVNNEQFF.